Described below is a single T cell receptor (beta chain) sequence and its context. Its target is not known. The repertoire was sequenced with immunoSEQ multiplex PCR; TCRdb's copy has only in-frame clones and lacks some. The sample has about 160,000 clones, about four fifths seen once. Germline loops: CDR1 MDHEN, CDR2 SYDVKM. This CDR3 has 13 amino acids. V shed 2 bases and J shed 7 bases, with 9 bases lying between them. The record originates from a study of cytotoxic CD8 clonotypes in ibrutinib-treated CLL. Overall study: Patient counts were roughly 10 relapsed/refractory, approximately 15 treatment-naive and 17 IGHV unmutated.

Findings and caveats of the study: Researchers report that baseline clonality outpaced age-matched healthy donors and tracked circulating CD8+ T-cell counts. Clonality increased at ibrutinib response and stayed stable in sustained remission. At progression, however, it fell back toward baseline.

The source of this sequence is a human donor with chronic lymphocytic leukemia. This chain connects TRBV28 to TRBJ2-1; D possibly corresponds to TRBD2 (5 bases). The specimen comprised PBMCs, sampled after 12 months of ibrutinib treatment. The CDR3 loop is CASSLVSGNEQFF. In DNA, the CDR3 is TGTGCCAGCAGTTTAGTAAGCGGAAATGAGCAGTTCTTC.